The clone carrying this TCR beta chain has more than one count but fewer than ten. The target antigen is unknown. The CDR3 runs to 17 residues. The germline CDR1 and CDR2 sequences are SEHNR and FQNEAQ (reference sequence). V trimming: 5 bases; J trimming: 2 bases; junction bases outside the gene matches: 11. This record comes from a study of shared clonotypes between healthy human individuals. As for the study in general: Used for every donor were three CD4 naive, three CD4 memory, two CD8 naive and one CD8 memory plate.

Sequencing was performed with immunoSEQ multiplex PCR; in TCRdb, only in-frame clones are kept and a portion is missing. The sample has fewer than 1.4 million clones; around 78% are singletons. Overall study results and limits: Naive CD4 clonotypes overlapped across a few donors at approximately 5.5%. Rarefaction exposed incomplete sorted-subset sequencing despite large depth. In general, naive subsets displayed greater estimated richness than memory subsets did.

Sequencing was carried out using memory CD4+ T cells from PBMCs. Subset described: CD45RA-negative fraction. This chain links TRBV7-9 with TRBJ2-2; 7 positions match TRBD2. The receptor's source is a man younger than 35 in good health. Some clones in this sample may be carry-over from other donors' samples. The CDR3 DNA sequence: TGTGCCAGCAGCGCCCTTTTACTAGCGATTAACACCGGGGAGCTGTTTTTT. Translated, it gives CASSALLLAINTGELFF.